A single sample gave rise to the 8 T cell receptor beta chains below, sequenced in a study of regulatory T cells in long-lasting Graves disease. Time point noted: newly diagnosed GD, antithyroid drugs for less than 3 months. Making the TCR library involved RNA that had been extracted from PBMCs. Arm-PCR of CDR3 regions and iRepertoire HTBI primers were the basis on which TCR beta libraries were built. TCRdb reprocessed the multiplex PCR reads with MiXCR, giving one entry per CDR3 protein. The table lists some 250,000 distinct CDR3 sequences, 15% to 20% of them singletons, with 13% to 15% in the top ten. The data were also submitted as part of a second study, on T cells in Graves' hyperthyroidism and ophthalmopathy.

This sample comprised peripheral blood mononuclear cells (PBMCs), obtained at new diagnosis, from a patient treated with antithyroid drugs. Source of these receptors: a woman younger than 45 with Graves disease.

This clonotype was observed many times. The gene calls are TRBV7-9 and TRBJ1-1; D uncertain. V lost 2 bases and J 4 bases, leaving 14 bases between the germline ends. Germline V lookup: CDR1 SEHNR, CDR2 FQNEAQ (reference sequence). CDR3 size: 15 residues. CDR3: CASSLRLRGGTEAFF. The CDR3, as DNA: TGTGCCAGCAGCTTAAGGTTGCGGGGTGGCACTGAAGCTTTCTTT.

The chain joins TRBV10-3 to TRBJ2-1; D gene ambiguous. V dropped 6 bases and J dropped 7 bases, with 13 bases sitting between them. CDR1 is ENHRY and CDR2 is SYGVKD in the germline V gene. The CDR3 totals 13 residues. CDR3 nucleotides: TGTGCCATCAGCCAGACCGGTAAGAATGAGCAGTTCTTC. Translation gives CAISQTGKNEQFF.

Concerning this clonotype itself: It differs at one base from a far larger clone, so likely a read error. This chain uses TRBV20-1 with TRBJ2-7, with TRBD2 matching over 12 bases. The V segment lost 8 bases and the J segment 7 bases; nucleotides outside the gene matches: 9. The CDR3 is 13 residues long. The V gene's germline CDR1 is DFQATT and CDR2 SNEGSKA (reference sequence). CDR3 sequence (DNA): TGCAGTCGACTAGCGGGGGAACCCAATGAGCAGTACTTC. It codes for CSRLAGEPNEQYF.

The table lists this clonotype with many counts. This chain links TRBV20-1 with TRBJ2-5, with D maybe TRBD1 (5 bases). V lost 0 bases, J lost 5 bases, and 13 bases lay in between. Germline CDR1 is DFQATT and CDR2 is SNEGSKA (reference sequence). The CDR3 runs to 14 residues. The CDR3 nucleotides read TGCAGTGCTAGAGATTGGGGCAGAATGGAGACCCAGTACTTC. This gives the protein CSARDWGRMETQYF.

The chain links TRBV5-1 to TRBJ1-2; TRBD1 matches at 9 bases. Germline CDR1 and CDR2: SGHRS and YFSETQ. The CDR3 totals 14 residues. V shed 3 bases and J 6 bases; nucleotides not matched to a gene: 6. CDR3 amino acids: CASSSSGTGNGYTF. The CDR3 DNA sequence: TGCGCCAGCAGCTCATCCGGGACAGGGAATGGCTACACCTTC. Looking up the rest from reference TRBV5-1 and TRBJ1-2 gives the full variable domain: KAGVTQTPRYLIKTRGQQVTLSCSPISGHRSVSWYQQTPGQGLQFLFEYFSETQRNKGNFPGRFSGRQFSNSRSEMNVSTLELGDSALYLCASSSSGTGNGYTFGSGTRLTVV.

This clonotype was seen repeatedly, ten times or more. The rearrangement joins TRBV2 to TRBJ1-1; 7 bases fit TRBD1. The J segment lost 8 bases and the V segment lost 7 bases, leaving 4 bases of the junction unmatched. This CDR3 has 11 amino acids. Germline-derived CDR1 and CDR2 are SNHLY and FYNNEI. For the CDR3, the DNA is TGTGCCAGCATGGAGGGGGCGGAAGCTTTCTTT. Translation gives CASMEGAEAFF.

In its sample, this clonotype was seen many times. J is TRBJ1-2 and V is TRBV7-9; no clear D gene. CDR3 length equals 14 residues. V was shortened by 6 bases and J by 1 base, with 12 bases between the two germline ends. Germline CDR1 SEHNR, CDR2 FQNEAQ (reference sequence). The CDR3 loop reads CASRTDVGNYGYTF. Written as DNA, the CDR3 is TGTGCCAGCAGGACCGACGTGGGTAACTATGGCTACACCTTC.

This clonotype has at least ten counts. This chain uses TRBV12-3 or TRBV12-4 with TRBJ2-7; D perhaps matches TRBD1 (5 bases). The CDR3 is 11 amino acids. Trimming left V 8 bases short and J 7 bases short, with 12 bases between. CDR3 sequence reads: CASLGAGEQYF. The CDR3 bases are TGTGCCAGCCTAGGGGCAGGAGAGCAGTACTTC.